The T cell receptor (beta chain) under discussion was sequenced for a study of CD8+CD57+ T cells in acquired aplastic anemia. Study details: DNA from sorted CD4+ and CD8+ cells averaged approximately 3.5 ug.

In this sample, this clonotype turned up a few times. What it binds is not known. Genomic DNA templated the TCR beta VDJ and CDR3 profiling. TCRdb re-called the reads with MiXCR, one entry per CDR3 protein. The sample records some 92,000 distinct CDR3 sequences, roughly two thirds being singletons. The V gene end was trimmed by 7 bases and the J gene end by 8 bases; junction bases not matched to a gene: 8. The CDR3 is 15 residues long. Per germline, CDR1 KGHDR and CDR2 SFDVKD. In patients chosen for sequencing, flow cytometry had shown CD8+CD57+ cell expansion. As a group, the patients uniformly had severe acquired aplastic anemia. Whole-study results and caveats: The study identified roughly 29 CD8+ CDR3 sequences shared by patients and controls.

The sequenced material came from sorted CD4+, CD8+, or CD8+CD57+ T cells (not recorded which) from PBMCs. The sequence was obtained from a human donor with aplastic anemia. The J gene is TRBJ2-1, the V gene TRBV24-1; 12 bases match TRBD2. CDR3 protein: CATSTSGLAGHEQFF. The CDR3 DNA reads TGTGCCACCAGCACGTCTGGACTAGCGGGGCATGAGCAGTTCTTC.